The TCR beta chain described here comes from a study of blood T cell repertoires in COVID-19. About the study: The analysed material was cDNA or gDNA that came from T cells, B-cell-depleted T cells, or PBMCs.

Data came from immunoSEQ multiplex PCR; TCRdb stores just in-frame clones and leaves some out. The sample contains more than 95,000 clones, 87% of which appear only once. Per the germline V gene, CDR1 is WNHNN and CDR2 is SYGVQD (reference sequence). The CDR3 is 15 residues long. The V end was cut by 5 bases, the J end by 2 bases, with 13 bases between. The rearrangement joins TRBV10-1 to TRBJ2-1; D may be TRBD2 (5 bases). The receptor was derived from a man in his forties or fifties with acute or convalescent COVID-19. Sequencing used peripheral blood. The CDR3 is CASSPSQRTYNEQFF. DNA of the CDR3: TGCGCCAGCAGTCCGAGCCAGCGGACCTACAATGAGCAGTTCTTC.